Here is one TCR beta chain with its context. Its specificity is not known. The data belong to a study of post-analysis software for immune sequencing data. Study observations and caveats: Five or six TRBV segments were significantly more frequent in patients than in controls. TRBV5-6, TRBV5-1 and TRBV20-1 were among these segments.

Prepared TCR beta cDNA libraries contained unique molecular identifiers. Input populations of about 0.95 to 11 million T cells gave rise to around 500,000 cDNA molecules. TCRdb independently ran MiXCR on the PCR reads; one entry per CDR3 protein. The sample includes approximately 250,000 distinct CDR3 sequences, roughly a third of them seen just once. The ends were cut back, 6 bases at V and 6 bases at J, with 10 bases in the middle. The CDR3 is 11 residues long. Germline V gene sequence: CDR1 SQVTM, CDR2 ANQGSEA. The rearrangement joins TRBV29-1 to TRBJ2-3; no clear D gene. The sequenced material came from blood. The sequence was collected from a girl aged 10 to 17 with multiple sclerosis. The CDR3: CSVQMGDTQYF. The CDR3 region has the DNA TGCAGCGTCCAAATGGGTGATACGCAGTATTTT.